Below are 27 T cell receptor beta chains sequenced from a single sample in a study of T cells in Graves' hyperthyroidism and ophthalmopathy. TCR beta CDR3 sequences were amplified from RNA transcripts. The HTBI primer set was used in a first-round RT-PCR of the TCR CDR3. From the multiplex PCR reads, TCRdb called clonotypes with MiXCR, one entry per CDR3 protein. The sample has hundreds of thousands of distinct CDR3 sequences, more than 30% seen once; the top ten hold approximately 8.7%. Sequencing was done on a sample of blood. Receptors were obtained from a man in his late teens or twenties with Graves' hyperthyroidism.

The table lists this clonotype with a few counts. The V and J genes are TRBV2 and TRBJ1-1; D gene unclear. V dropped 4 bases and J dropped 8 bases, with 8 bases sitting between them. CDR1 SNHLY and CDR2 FYNNEI come from the germline V gene. The CDR3 loop spans 11 amino acids. Here the CDR3 reads CASSVRGEAFF. DNA of the CDR3: TGTGCCAGCAGTGTTCGGGGAGAAGCTTTCTTT.

With respect to this clonotype: A single base separates this from a much larger clone, so it may be a read error. The V and J genes are TRBV29-1 and TRBJ2-2; 8 bases map to TRBD1. Germline trimming cut 6 bases from V and 9 bases from J; bases unmatched to any gene: 12. The CDR3 covers 14 residues. The germline V gene has CDR1 SQVTM and CDR2 ANQGSEA. The DNA for the CDR3 is TGCAGCGTGTGCCCGACAGGGGAGGTCAGGGAGCTGTTTTTT. It is translated as CSVCPTGEVRELFF.

The chain recombines TRBV29-1 with TRBJ1-4; D is unclear. This CDR3 is 12 amino acids long. Per germline, CDR1 SQVTM and CDR2 ANQGSEA. Trimming shortened V by 1 base and J by 10 bases, and 10 bases separated the two germline ends. CDR3 DNA sequence: TGCAGCGTTGAAGGGGAAGGTGGAAAACTGTTTTTT. Encoded protein: CSVEGEGGKLFF.

This clonotype was seen many times. The CDR3 region has the DNA TGTGCCATCAGTGATCAACGGGACTCCTACGAGCAGTACTTC. Amino acids: CAISDQRDSYEQYF. The genes are TRBV10-3 and TRBJ2-7; tentatively, D is TRBD2 (5 bases). The CDR3 spans 14 residues. In germline, CDR1 is ENHRY, CDR2 SYGVKD. Trimming took 3 bases from V and 0 from J, leaving 9 bases between them.

This clonotype has more than one count but fewer than ten. The gene calls are TRBV9 and TRBJ1-1; D uncertain. The V gene lost 3 bases and the J gene lost 1 base, with 10 bases spanning the gap. The germline V gene has CDR1 SGDLS and CDR2 YYNGEE. CDR3 length equals 14 residues. The CDR3 nucleotides are TGTGCCAGCAGCGCTACCGGGCAGAACACTGAAGCTTTCTTT. It translates to CASSATGQNTEAFF. Together with reference TRBV9 and TRBJ1-1, the CDR3 gives the full variable domain: DSGVTQTPKHLITATGQRVTLRCSPRSGDLSVYWYQQSLDQGLQFLIQYYNGEERAKGNILERFSAQQFPDLHSELNLSSLELGDSALYFCASSATGQNTEAFFGQGTRLTVV.

In its sample, this clonotype was seen once. The chain recombines TRBV5-1 with TRBJ1-2, with 8 bases identical to TRBD1. This CDR3 has 16 residues. Germline CDR1 is SGHRS and CDR2 is YFSETQ. Trimming took 2 bases from V and 4 from J; bases not matched to a gene: 10. The chain's CDR3 is CASSLSGQGSAYGYTF. CDR3 nucleotides: TGCGCCAGCAGCTTAAGTGGACAGGGATCTGCCTATGGCTACACCTTC.

For this clonotype: A far larger clone is off by one base, so a read error is likely. This chain links TRBV19 with TRBJ1-5, with D possibly TRBD1 on 5 matching bases. The germline V gene has CDR1 LNHDA and CDR2 SQIVND (reference sequence). This CDR3 has 14 residues. CDR3 DNA: TGTGCCGGTAGTAGTACAGGTAGCAATCAGCCCCAGCATTTT. This translates into CAGSSTGSNQPQHF.

This clonotype turned up a few times. This rearrangement joins TRBV5-4 to TRBJ2-5, with D possibly matching TRBD2 (5 bases). Germline V gives CDR1 SGHNT, CDR2 YYREEE (reference sequence). This CDR3 spans 15 amino acids. Trimming removed 0 bases at V and 2 bases at J, with 11 bases between. Here the CDR3 DNA reads TGTGCCAGCAGCTTGGAGGACTCCACTCAAGAGACCCAGTACTTC. Translation: CASSLEDSTQETQYF.

This clonotype has a count of ten or more. This chain uses TRBV2 with TRBJ1-1; D may be TRBD1 (6 bases). Germline V CDR1 and CDR2: SNHLY, FYNNEI. The germline V and J ends were trimmed by 3 bases and 8 bases, with 22 bases remaining between them. This CDR3 comprises 16 residues. The CDR3 DNA reads as TGTGCCAGCAGTGATCTACTTATGGACAGCCGGAAGGAAGCTTTCTTT. Translating gives CASSDLLMDSRKEAFF.

In the case of this clonotype: At one boundary the junction diverges from the germline segment, which might be a read error. This chain links TRBV7-8 with TRBJ2-5; no definite D call. Germline V gene lookup returns CDR1 SGHVS and CDR2 FQNEAQ. There are 13 residues in the CDR3. The CDR3 DNA is TGCGCCAGCAGCTCCCCTGCCTTAGAGACCCAGTACTTC. It is translated as CASSSPALETQYF.

There are many counts of this clonotype. The chain joins TRBV29-1 to TRBJ1-1; 7 bases match TRBD1. The CDR3 loop spans 14 amino acids. In germline, CDR1 is SQVTM, CDR2 ANQGSEA. Unmatched junction bases numbered 10, after V lost 5 bases and J lost 4 bases. DNA for the CDR3: TGCAGCGTTTGGGACAGCGGATTGTTCACTGAAGCTTTCTTT. This gives the protein CSVWDSGLFTEAFF.

This clonotype was picked up one time. V and J are TRBV2 and TRBJ1-1; D unclear. This CDR3 contains 16 residues. Looked up from germline, CDR1 is SNHLY and CDR2 is FYNNEI. V shed 5 bases and J shed 3 bases, with 19 bases lying between them. The CDR3 DNA follows: TGTGCCAGCAGTTACTCGACCCAGCGCGGGGACACTGAAGCTTTCTTT. Protein: CASSYSTQRGDTEAFF.

This clonotype came up a few times. An end of the junction does not agree with germline; a read error may underlie this. The rearrangement joins TRBV7-9 to TRBJ1-3; D gene unclear. This CDR3 spans 14 amino acids. The germline V gene encodes CDR1 SEHNR and CDR2 FQNEAQ (reference sequence). The CDR3 sequence is CASSQERSGNTIYF. CDR3 nucleotides: TGCGCCAGCAGCCAAGAGCGCTCTGGAAACACCATATATTTT. Complete variable domain (other parts from reference TRBV7-9 and TRBJ1-3): DTGVSQNPRHKITKRGQNVTFRCDPISEHNRLYWYRQTLGQGPEFLTYFQNEAQLEKSRLLSDRFSAERPKGSFSTLEIQRTEQGDSAMYLCASSQERSGNTIYFGEGSWLTVV.

This chain links TRBV12-3 or TRBV12-4 with TRBJ2-5; D not resolved. The CDR3 is 14 residues long. The V end was cut by 5 bases, the J end by 2 bases, with 12 bases between. The CDR3 sequence is CASSPRVVQETQYF. Here the CDR3 DNA reads TGTGCCAGCAGTCCCCGGGTAGTACAAGAGACCCAGTACTTC.

The genes are TRBV2 and TRBJ1-4; TRBD1 might be the D (5 bases). The germline V gene has CDR1 SNHLY and CDR2 FYNNEI. The CDR3 consists of 16 residues. V lost 6 bases and J 0 bases, leaving 14 bases between the germline ends. CDR3 nucleotides: TGTGCCAGCAGCCACGACAGACTTACAACTAATGAAAAACTGTTTTTT. Encoded protein: CASSHDRLTTNEKLFF.

This clonotype was detected a few times. The CDR3 loop is CSARGQGGGNRYTIYF. The CDR3 DNA reads as TGCAGTGCTAGGGGCCAGGGCGGGGGAAACCGGTACACCATATATTTT. This chain uses TRBV20-1 with TRBJ1-3; the D gene is possibly TRBD1 (5 bases). V lost 3 bases to trimming and J lost 8 bases, with 23 bases between them. CDR3 length equals 16 residues. Germline CDR1 DFQATT, CDR2 SNEGSKA (reference sequence).

The chain couples TRBV4-2 to TRBJ1-4; weak D call: TRBD1 (6 bases). The V gene lost 6 bases and the J gene lost 8 bases, with 16 bases spanning the gap. The CDR3 consists of 14 residues. Germline V gene sequence: CDR1 LGHNA, CDR2 YNFKEQ. CDR3 nucleotides: TGTGCCAGCAGGCCGGGACACTCAGGGGAAAAACTGTTTTTT. Translating it yields CASRPGHSGEKLFF.

This clonotype was observed many times. The genes are TRBV29-1 and TRBJ1-1; D gene ambiguous. The CDR3 runs 10 residues. Trimming removed 5 bases from V and 5 bases from J, with 6 bases in between. Germline V gene sequence: CDR1 SQVTM, CDR2 ANQGSEA. This CDR3 is CSVSFTEAFF. CDR3 in DNA: TGCAGCGTTTCCTTTACTGAAGCTTTCTTT.

This clonotype has ten or more counts. The junction does not match germline at one end; this may be a read error. The chain links TRBV5-1 to TRBJ1-2; TRBD1 matches 9 bases. The CDR3 length is 14 residues. In germline, CDR1 is SGHRS, CDR2 YFSETQ. The CDR3 DNA sequence: TGTGCCAGCAGTTGGGACAGGGTCAACTATGGCTACACCTTC. Its protein is CASSWDRVNYGYTF.

This clonotype was detected only a few times. The chain carries TRBV5-1 and TRBJ1-2; D possibly corresponds to TRBD1 (5 bases). CDR1 and CDR2 from the germline V gene are SGHRS and YFSETQ. V lost 2 bases and J 0 bases, leaving 11 bases between the germline ends. The CDR3 extends over 15 amino acids. The CDR3 loop reads CASSFIGTSNYGYTF. The CDR3 DNA reads TGCGCCAGCAGCTTCATTGGGACCTCTAACTATGGCTACACCTTC.

The V and J genes are TRBV9 and TRBJ2-7; tentative D call: TRBD1 (5 bases). Germline V gene sequence: CDR1 SGDLS, CDR2 YYNGEE. The V end lost 5 bases, the J end lost 0 bases, and 12 bases lay between the germline ends. The CDR3 is made up of 14 amino acids. The DNA of the CDR3 is TGTGCCAGCAGTTCCACGACAGCCTCCTACGAGCAGTACTTC. It is translated as CASSSTTASYEQYF.

Ten or more counts support this clonotype. CDR3 sequence (DNA): TGCAGTGCTAGCCCACAGACAGGGCAATATGGCTACACCTTC. As protein: CSASPQTGQYGYTF. The chain couples TRBV20-1 to TRBJ1-2; TRBD1 agrees at 7 bases. J lost 5 bases, V lost 3 bases, and 9 bases had no gene match. The CDR3 has 14 amino acids. The germline V gene encodes CDR1 DFQATT and CDR2 SNEGSKA (reference sequence).

This chain links TRBV6-1 with TRBJ1-6; perhaps TRBD1 as D (5 bases). Germline V gene data show CDR1 as MNHNS and CDR2 as SASEGT. V was trimmed by 7 bases and J by 5 bases, leaving 18 bases between them. The CDR3 loop spans 16 amino acids. CDR3 in amino acids: CASNPRRGPNNSPLHF. CDR3 coding DNA: TGTGCCAGCAACCCGCGAAGGGGCCCCAATAATTCACCCCTCCACTTT.

This clonotype has a handful of counts. V gene TRBV12-3 or TRBV12-4 combines with J gene TRBJ1-1; D is unclear. The CDR3 runs to 14 residues. With 7 bases removed from V and 5 bases from J, the gap between germline ends came to 17 bases. The CDR3 sequence is CASIPSGGGTEAFF. The CDR3 DNA reads as TGTGCCAGCATACCCTCGGGTGGAGGTACTGAAGCTTTCTTT.

This clonotype turned up a few times. CDR3 sequence reads: CATVSILGTEAFF. In DNA, the CDR3 is TGTGCCACAGTCTCGATTCTAGGGACTGAAGCTTTCTTT. The chain recombines TRBV19 with TRBJ1-1; unclear D gene. V lost 10 bases and J lost 5, with 17 bases in between. Per the germline V gene, CDR1 is LNHDA and CDR2 is SQIVND (reference sequence). There are 13 residues in the CDR3.

The rearrangement uses TRBV12-3 or TRBV12-4 and TRBJ2-5; the D is unclear. The V gene lost 4 bases and the J gene lost 0 bases, with 9 bases spanning the gap. The CDR3 runs 14 residues. CDR3 DNA: TGTGCCAGCAGTTATACGGTCCACCAAGAGACCCAGTACTTC. It encodes CASSYTVHQETQYF.

This clonotype was seen only once. A much more abundant neighbour one base away suggests this may be a read error. The chain carries TRBV10-2 and TRBJ2-5; D is tentatively TRBD1 or TRBD2 (5 bases each). CDR1 and CDR2 (germline): WSHSY, SAAADI. Trimming stripped 10 bases from V and 5 bases from J, with 17 bases between. The CDR3 length is 13 residues. The CDR3 coding sequence is TGCGCCACCCCGGGCTGGGGCGGGGAGACCCAGTACTTC. Translation: CATPGWGGETQYF.